Following are 19 T cell receptor beta chains from one sample sequenced in a study of CD8+CD57+ T cells in acquired aplastic anemia. Patients chosen for sequencing had CD8+CD57+ cells that had expanded, as shown by flow cytometry. Investigators profiled TCR beta VDJ and CDR3 from genomic DNA template. MiXCR, applied by TCRdb to the reads, yields one record per CDR3 protein. The top ten hold roughly 8% of the sample, which has roughly 260,000 distinct CDR3 sequences, around half seen once. The source material was sorted CD4+, CD8+, or CD8+CD57+ T cells (not recorded which) from PBMCs. The source is a human donor with aplastic anemia.

V is TRBV5-1 and J is TRBJ1-3, with 8 positions matching TRBD1. The CDR3 has 15 amino acids. Trimming cost V 3 bases and J 2 bases; bases outside gene matches: 4. Germline V CDR1 and CDR2: SGHRS, YFSETQ. The CDR3 sequence is CASSSSTGAGNTIYF. The CDR3 nucleotides are TGCGCCAGCAGCTCGTCGACAGGGGCTGGAAACACCATATATTTT.

This clonotype was seen at least ten times. This sequence joins TRBV9 and TRBJ2-7; no definite D call. This CDR3 has 9 amino acids. V lost 3 bases to trimming and J lost 10 bases, with 5 bases between them. CDR1 SGDLS and CDR2 YYNGEE come from the germline V gene. This CDR3 reads CASSDPQYF. As DNA, the CDR3 is TGTGCCAGCAGCGACCCCCAGTACTTC. The complete variable domain, with remaining parts taken from reference TRBV9 and TRBJ2-7, reads DSGVTQTPKHLITATGQRVTLRCSPRSGDLSVYWYQQSLDQGLQFLIQYYNGEERAKGNILERFSAQQFPDLHSELNLSSLELGDSALYFCASSDPQYFGPGTRLTVT.

This clonotype was observed many times. The chain carries TRBV20-1 and TRBJ2-1, with no clear D. Per the germline V gene, CDR1 is DFQATT and CDR2 is SNEGSKA (reference sequence). The V gene lost 1 base and the J gene lost 0 bases, with 19 bases spanning the gap. The CDR3 length is 18 residues. The CDR3 is CSARGHGLMPSSYNEQFF. CDR3 bases: TGCAGTGCTAGAGGACATGGCCTAATGCCGAGCTCCTACAATGAGCAGTTCTTC.

In this sample, this clonotype turned up many times. V is TRBV10-1 and J is TRBJ1-1, with D perhaps TRBD1 (6 bases). Germline CDR1 and CDR2: WNHNN and SYGVQD (reference sequence). With 0 bases removed from V and 4 bases from J, the gap between germline ends came to 12 bases. The CDR3 is made up of 15 amino acids. In nucleotides, the CDR3 is TGCGCCAGCAGTGAGTCGGGGACACGCAGCACTGAAGCTTTCTTT. This sequence encodes CASSESGTRSTEAFF.

In regard to this clonotype: It is unclear where the CDR3 begins or ends on the DNA, so no DNA is shown, and the CDR3 is as TCRdb lists it. The chain links TRBV10-2 to TRBJ1-5. Germline V lookup: CDR1 WSHSY, CDR2 SAAADI. The CDR3 has 24 residues if both end residues are counted. CDR3 amino acids: CASSEPPSHTYEQYFGPGNQPQHF.

The CDR3 sequence: CASSGQGTGELFF. In DNA form, the CDR3 reads TGTGCCAGCAGTGGTCAAGGGACCGGGGAGCTGTTTTTT. The gene calls are TRBV2 and TRBJ2-2, with D uncertain. The CDR3 consists of 13 residues. In germline, CDR1 is SNHLY, CDR2 FYNNEI. Deletions cut 4 bases from V and 5 bases from J, with 8 bases between.

In regard to this clonotype: A much larger clone is a single base away; this may be a read error. The conserved closing phenylalanine or tryptophan is absent in this CDR3, likely reflecting a read error. The genes are TRBV4-3 and TRBJ2-7; 12 bases are a match to TRBD1. The germline V gene has CDR1 LGHNA and CDR2 YSLEER. This CDR3 region has 16 residues. Trimming at V came to 0 bases and at J to 6 bases, leaving 6 bases not matched to a gene. CDR3 loop: CASSQEMGQGAGEQYS. For the CDR3, the DNA is TGCGCCAGCAGCCAAGAGATGGGACAGGGGGCCGGCGAGCAGTACTCC.

The chain couples TRBV29-1 to TRBJ2-5, with 12 bases lining up with TRBD1. This CDR3 comprises 15 residues. Losses at the gene ends were 2 bases for V and 5 bases for J; bases not matched to a gene: 6. Germline V gene lookup returns CDR1 SQVTM and CDR2 ANQGSEA. CDR3: CSVELGQGAGETQYF. In DNA, the CDR3 is TGCAGCGTTGAATTGGGACAGGGGGCGGGGGAGACCCAGTACTTC. Supplemented by reference TRBV29-1 and TRBJ2-5, the full variable domain reads SAVISQKPSRDICQRGTSLTIQCQVDSQVTMMFWYRQQPGQSLTLIATANQGSEATYESGFVIDKFPISRPNLTFSTLTVSNMSPEDSSIYLCSVELGQGAGETQYFGPGTRLLVL.

Many counts were recorded for this clonotype. The chain employs TRBV29-1 and TRBJ2-1; 11 bases are shared with TRBD2. Trimming cost V 3 bases and J 0 bases; bases outside gene matches: 10. This CDR3 region has 18 residues. From germline, CDR1 is SQVTM and CDR2 ANQGSEA. CDR3 nucleotides: TGCAGCGTTGACCCGGGACTAGCGGTGCTCAGCTCCTACAATGAGCAGTTCTTC. This encodes CSVDPGLAVLSSYNEQFF.

The V call is TRBV20-1, the J call TRBJ1-1, with TRBD1 matching over 9 bases. This CDR3 is 17 amino acids long. Germline CDR1 DFQATT, CDR2 SNEGSKA (reference sequence). The trim removed 4 bases at V and 0 bases at J, leaving 12 bases unmatched. CDR3: CSAIDGTGTYMNTEAFF. The CDR3, as DNA: TGCAGTGCTATAGACGGGACAGGGACCTATATGAACACTGAAGCTTTCTTT.

This clonotype was observed many times. V and J are TRBV9 and TRBJ1-1, with TRBD1 matching 7 bases. This CDR3 contains 16 residues. V was pared by 2 bases and J by 4 bases, with 11 bases of the junction left unmatched. Germline CDR1 SGDLS, CDR2 YYNGEE. CDR3 loop: CASSVDLTGSSTEAFF. CDR3 DNA: TGTGCCAGCAGCGTGGACTTGACAGGGTCCAGCACTGAAGCTTTCTTT.

The CDR3 protein is CSARPQYNYGYTF. DNA for the CDR3: TGCAGTGCTAGACCACAGTATAACTATGGCTACACCTTC. This chain uses TRBV20-1 with TRBJ1-2; D unresolved. Germline loops: CDR1 DFQATT, CDR2 SNEGSKA (reference sequence). Trimming removed 2 bases from V and 1 base from J, with 8 bases in between. This CDR3 is 13 amino acids long.

The sample holds one count of this clonotype. The rearrangement joins TRBV7-9 to TRBJ2-5, with a weak D call TRBD2 (5 bases). CDR1 SEHNR and CDR2 FQNEAQ come from the germline V gene (reference sequence). Trimming took off 5 bases at V and 2 bases at J, with 21 bases between the two ends. The CDR3 spans 17 residues. The CDR3 nucleotides read TGTGCCAGCAGCCCGATAGTGGGCGAGGGTGTTCAAGAGACCCAGTACTTC. It yields the protein CASSPIVGEGVQETQYF. The whole variable domain, filled in from reference TRBV7-9 and TRBJ2-5, reads DTGVSQNPRHKITKRGQNVTFRCDPISEHNRLYWYRQTLGQGPEFLTYFQNEAQLEKSRLLSDRFSAERPKGSFSTLEIQRTEQGDSAMYLCASSPIVGEGVQETQYFGPGTRLLVL.

This clonotype appeared a few times. DNA for the CDR3: TGCAGTGCGACAGGGACTAGCATTGAGCAGTTCTTC. It yields the protein CSATGTSIEQFF. V and J are TRBV20-1 and TRBJ2-1; TRBD2 agrees at 9 bases. This CDR3 is built from 12 residues. After removal of 6 bases from V and 9 bases from J, the junction contained 6 bases not matched to a gene. Per germline, CDR1 DFQATT and CDR2 SNEGSKA (reference sequence).

The chain is built from TRBV24-1 and TRBJ2-7; possibly TRBD1 for D (6 bases). The CDR3 runs to 19 residues. The germline gives CDR1 KGHDR, CDR2 SFDVKD. The V and J ends lost 4 bases and 0 bases respectively, with 24 bases between them. CDR3 loop: CATSDLDRPELRTSYEQYF. CDR3 nucleotide sequence: TGTGCCACCAGTGACCTTGACAGGCCGGAACTCCGGACCTCCTACGAGCAGTACTTC.

A word on this clonotype: Since a much larger clone is just one base distant, this may be a read error. The chain couples TRBV2 to TRBJ2-7, with a weak D call TRBD2 (5 bases). From germline, CDR1 is SNHLY and CDR2 FYNNEI. The CDR3 is 15 amino acids. V dropped 5 bases and J dropped 6 bases, with 20 bases sitting between them. The CDR3 reads CASSYSVSGEGEQYF. CDR3 in DNA: TGTGCCAGCAGTTACTCGGTATCGGGTGAGGGCGAGCAGTACTTC.

This clonotype came up many times. V usage is TRBV19 and J usage is TRBJ1-5; D is uncertain. The CDR3 covers 15 residues. The V gene lost 3 bases and the J gene lost 2 bases, with 11 bases spanning the gap. Germline lookup yields CDR1 LNHDA and CDR2 SQIVND (reference sequence). The DNA for the CDR3 is TGTGCCAGTAGTATCTTTGAGAGTCGCAATCAGCCCCAGCATTTT. It translates to CASSIFESRNQPQHF.

This chain links TRBV4-2 with TRBJ2-3, with a possible D match to TRBD2 (5 bases). V was pared by 3 bases and J by 4 bases, with 8 bases between. Germline CDR1 is LGHNA and CDR2 is YNFKEQ. CDR3 length: 13 amino acids. The DNA for the CDR3 is TGTGCCAGCAGCCAGAGGGCAGCAGATACGCAGTATTTT. Translated: CASSQRAADTQYF.

V is TRBV12-3 or TRBV12-4 and J is TRBJ1-1, with a tentative D call TRBD1 (6 bases). The CDR3 runs 15 residues. V lost 2 bases and J lost 3, with 13 bases in between. For the CDR3, the DNA is TGTGCCAGCAGTTTAAGCCCCAGGGGTGACACTGAAGCTTTCTTT. Translating gives CASSLSPRGDTEAFF.